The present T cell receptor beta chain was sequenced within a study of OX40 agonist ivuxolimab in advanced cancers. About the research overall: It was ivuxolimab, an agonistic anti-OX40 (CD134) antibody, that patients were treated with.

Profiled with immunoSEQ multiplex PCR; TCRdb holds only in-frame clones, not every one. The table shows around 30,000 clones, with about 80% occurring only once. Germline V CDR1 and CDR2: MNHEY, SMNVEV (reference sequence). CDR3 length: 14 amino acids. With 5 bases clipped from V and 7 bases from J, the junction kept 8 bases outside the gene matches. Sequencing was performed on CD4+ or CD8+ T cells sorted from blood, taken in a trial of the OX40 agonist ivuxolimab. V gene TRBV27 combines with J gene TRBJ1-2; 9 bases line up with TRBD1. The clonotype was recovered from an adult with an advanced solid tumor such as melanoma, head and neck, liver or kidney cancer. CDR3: CASSPGQGAAGYTF. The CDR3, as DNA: TGTGCCAGCAGTCCGGGACAGGGAGCGGCTGGCTACACCTTC.